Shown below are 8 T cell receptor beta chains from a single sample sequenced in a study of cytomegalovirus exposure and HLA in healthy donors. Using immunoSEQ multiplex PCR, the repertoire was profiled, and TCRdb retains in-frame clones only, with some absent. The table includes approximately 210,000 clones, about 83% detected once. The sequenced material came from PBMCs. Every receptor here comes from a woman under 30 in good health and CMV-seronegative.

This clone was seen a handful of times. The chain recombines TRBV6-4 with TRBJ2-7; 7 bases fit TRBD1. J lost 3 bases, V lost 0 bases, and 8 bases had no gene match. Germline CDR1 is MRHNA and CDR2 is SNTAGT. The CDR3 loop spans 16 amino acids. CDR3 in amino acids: CASSDSGVDRIYEQYF. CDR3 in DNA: TGTGCCAGCAGTGACTCCGGTGTGGACAGGATCTACGAGCAGTACTTC.

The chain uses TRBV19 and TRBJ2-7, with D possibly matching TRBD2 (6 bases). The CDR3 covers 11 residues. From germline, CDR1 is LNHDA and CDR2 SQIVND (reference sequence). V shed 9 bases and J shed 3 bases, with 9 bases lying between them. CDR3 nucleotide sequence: TGTGCCAGCGGGACTTTCTACGAGCAGTACTTC. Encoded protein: CASGTFYEQYF.

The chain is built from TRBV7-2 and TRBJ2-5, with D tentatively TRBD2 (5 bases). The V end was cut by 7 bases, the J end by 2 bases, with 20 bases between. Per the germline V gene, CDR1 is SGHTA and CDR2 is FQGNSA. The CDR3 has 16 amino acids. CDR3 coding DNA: TGTGCCAGCACCGGGGTGGCTAGCCGGACGCAAGAGACCCAGTACTTC. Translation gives CASTGVASRTQETQYF.

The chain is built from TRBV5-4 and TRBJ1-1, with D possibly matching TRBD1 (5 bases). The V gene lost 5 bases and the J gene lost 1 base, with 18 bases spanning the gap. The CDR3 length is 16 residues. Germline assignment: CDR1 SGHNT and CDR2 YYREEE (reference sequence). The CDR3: CASRTGTPGRNTEAFF. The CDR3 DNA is TGTGCCAGCAGGACCGGGACTCCTGGGAGGAACACTGAAGCTTTCTTT.

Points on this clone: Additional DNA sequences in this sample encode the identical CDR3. CDR3 sequence: CASSEPYEQYF. The CDR3 nucleotides read TGTGCCAGCTCTGAGCCCTACGAGCAGTACTTC. The chain joins TRBV6-1 to TRBJ2-7; the D is unclear. V dropped 8 bases and J dropped 2 bases, with 7 bases sitting between them. Looked up from germline, CDR1 is MNHNS and CDR2 is SASEGT. CDR3 length: 11 residues.

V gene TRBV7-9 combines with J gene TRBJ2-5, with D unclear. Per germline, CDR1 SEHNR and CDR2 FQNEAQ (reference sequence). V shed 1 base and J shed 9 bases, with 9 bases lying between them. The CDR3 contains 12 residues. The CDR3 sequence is CASSLEVQAQYF. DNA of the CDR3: TGTGCCAGCAGCTTAGAAGTCCAGGCCCAGTACTTC.

The CDR3 DNA sequence: TGTGCCAGCAGCTTATCACAGGGTAACTACGAGCAGTACTTC. Translating it yields CASSLSQGNYEQYF. The rearrangement links TRBV11-2 to TRBJ2-7, with a possible D match to TRBD1 (6 bases). The CDR3 sequence is 14 residues long. Germline assignment: CDR1 SGHAT and CDR2 FQNNGV. Trimming shortened V by 2 bases and J by 3 bases, and 11 bases separated the two germline ends.

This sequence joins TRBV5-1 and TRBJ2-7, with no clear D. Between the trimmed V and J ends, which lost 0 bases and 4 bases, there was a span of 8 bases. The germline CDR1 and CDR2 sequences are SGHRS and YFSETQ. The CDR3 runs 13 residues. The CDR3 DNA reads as TGCGCCAGCAGCTTGGGAGCCCTGTACGAGCAGTACTTC. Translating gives CASSLGALYEQYF. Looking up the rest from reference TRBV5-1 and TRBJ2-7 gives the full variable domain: KAGVTQTPRYLIKTRGQQVTLSCSPISGHRSVSWYQQTPGQGLQFLFEYFSETQRNKGNFPGRFSGRQFSNSRSEMNVSTLELGDSALYLCASSLGALYEQYFGPGTRLTVT.